This T cell receptor beta chain comes out of a study of cytomegalovirus exposure and HLA in healthy donors (dated by TCRdb to the late 2010s). General notes on the study: An earlier analysis of some 600 of the donors reported under 300 Gb of sequence data and approximately 120 million unique TCR beta sequences obtained from approximately 180 million T cells. An early release covering roughly 640 HLA-typed donors comprised around 300 gigabases of sequencing data and about 90 million unique TCR sequences. Of the approximately 400 genotyped donors, approximately 83% fell in the genetic ancestry cluster associated with self-reported Caucasian donors. The study was designed to test whether signatures of past pathogen exposure could be identified by cataloging public T cell receptors. The study used immunosequencing to profile the T cell repertoires of approximately 630 subjects and linked those repertoires to cytomegalovirus serostatus. A separate validation cohort of about 110 different subjects was used in addition to the approximately 670-subject first cohort. The study combined high-throughput TCR immunosequencing, statistical association of individual TCRs with disease status, and machine learning to predict cytomegalovirus infection status. A later analysis re-analyzed previously published TCR beta repertoires from 666 donors and added high-resolution HLA genotyping to study TCR occurrence patterns. Rather than drawing on any new phenotypic data, the later analysis identified candidate immune exposures from TCR beta sequences and the way those sequences occurred across donors. To decide whether each TCR beta V gene segment behaved as functional or pseudogenic, an earlier analysis of approximately 590 of the donors relied on high-throughput TCR beta sequencing. Donor age, sex, ethnicity and CMV serostatus were compiled alongside the repertoire data. A later genetic analysis used genome-wide SNP genotypes for about 60% of the 666 donors, treating that subset as a discovery cohort. All discovery cohort repertoires had been generated using a single sequencing platform. HLA typing included class I and class II loci at four-digit resolution. The number of typed donors differed by locus: about 620-640 for A, B, C, DRB1 and DQB1; 522 for DQA1; approximately 600 for DPA1; and about 450 for DPB1. About 5 DR-DQ haplotypes were handled as single units for association and clustering, since linkage in the cohort was strong. On average, 235,054 unique TCR beta nucleotide sequences were sequenced per donor among 398 genotyped donors of the cohort, with 15% to 20% of those sequences being non-productive. General findings and caveats noted by the study authors: Assigning TCR associations to individual alleles was difficult when HLA alleles, especially DR and DQ, strongly co-occurred. A later analysis found that most CMV-associated TCR beta chains appeared HLA-restricted, with HLA associations seemingly driven largely by CMV exposure. Linkage disequilibrium might explain the correlated functional status among segregating V segments, but an unknown experimental factor could not be excluded. A further reported finding was that TCR beta sequences accurately predicted the HLA-A and HLA-B alleles for most subjects in the first cohort. Because counts were too low, seventeen rarely observed V segments, including chromosome 9 orphons, were left out of the earlier analysis of approximately 500 of the donors. In a later analysis, HLA-associated TCR beta chains were found to be more clonally expanded and to have lower generation probabilities than equally common non-associated chains. In an earlier analysis of 587 of the donors, most TCR beta V segments were observed in productive rearrangements about 90% or about 30% of the time, broadly matching IMGT annotations. The presence/absence analyses assumed that sequencing depth was roughly uniform across donors, and that assumption may not be true. In a later analysis, several top co-occurrence clusters were reported to appear linked to parvovirus B19, influenza, CMV and Epstein-Barr virus. It was suggested by the authors that the approach could potentially be generalized to other disease states and immunological phenotypes. A later genetic analysis reported fewer N-insertions in productive TCRs among donors in an Asian-associated ancestry cluster than the roughly 650-donor mean. In vitro tests confirmed that a few of the cytomegalovirus-associated TCR beta chains recognize cytomegalovirus antigens. The cohort was sequenced for TCR beta chains only, and without alpha or paired-chain data the features that could be detected were limited. For the cohort, immune exposure information was limited to CMV serostatus. In a later genetic analysis, a missense DCLRE1C variant was associated with V-gene and J-gene trimming of TCR beta chains, and the association was replicated in an independent cohort. The study gave a list of 150 to 200 TCR beta chains associated with cytomegalovirus. A group of highly shared sequence variants was considered likely to be a technical artifact of the sequencing pipeline. The 87-base-pair reads could not distinguish some IMGT-functional V segments, including TRBV6-2 and TRBV6-3, so those segments were excluded. In a later analysis, 16,951 TCR beta sequences were associated with specific HLA alleles at a false discovery rate of 0.05. HLA typing was unavailable for some donors at each locus, so association tests used only the typed subset. Most TCR sequences were seen in very few donors, while some public TCRs were found in many individuals. Cytomegalovirus status was reported to be diagnosed by the classifier with high specificity and sensitivity in both the original and validation cohorts. In a later analysis, the rate of TCR association differed among HLA loci, with DRB1 alleles having the most associated TCRs and HLA-C alleles having the fewest.

Notes on this clone: Its antigen is still unknown. No much larger clone is present one base from it, and per-base qualities are unavailable.

The library was obtained by the immunoSEQ multiplex PCR assay. The multiplex PCR relied on a mix of 60 forward primers for TCR Vbeta segments and 13 reverse primers for TCR Jbeta segments. A multiplex PCR assay on genomic DNA amplified the CDR3 region of rearranged TCR beta genes. The Illumina HiSeq System was used to sequence the amplified TCR beta libraries as 87-base-pair reads. The published analysis was carried out like this. In a later analysis, some 80 million unique TCR beta chains were counted across the 690 or so repertoires, and some 10 million of these chains were shared by at least two donors. To remove PCR and sequencing errors, raw reads were error-corrected and collapsed into unique sequences using a nearest-neighbor algorithm that merged closely related sequences. CDR3 sequences were aligned to IMGT reference sequences to assign V, D and J gene segments. Each retained sequence needed at least a six-nucleotide match to both a V gene segment and a J gene segment. A rearrangement counted as productive if the CDR3 had no stop codons and remained in frame with V and J, and every other rearrangement counted as non-productive. CDR3 was defined according to IMGT convention as the region running from the second conserved V-encoded cysteine to the conserved J-encoded phenylalanine. The earlier analysis of about 590 of the donors excluded sequences that lacked an unambiguous match to a single V gene segment. In an earlier analysis of approximately 560 of the donors, a V segment was called functional when productive rearrangements were above 56.7%, and segregating when the standard deviation between donors exceeded 5%. A statistical classification framework was built for diagnosing cytomegalovirus status from the catalog of TCR beta chain sequences. A later analysis assigned V and J genes by comparing TCR nucleotide sequences with IMGT/GENE-DB human TR gene sequences. Using the TCRdist pipeline, a later analysis assigned CDR3 sequences along with most-parsimonious VDJ recombination scenarios. A later analysis defined each TCR beta chain by its CDR3 amino acid sequence plus V-gene family, and excluded reads lacking a unique V-gene family. In a later analysis, fewer than 650 highly shared, low-generation-probability nucleotide sequences were removed to address suspected cross-contamination and a sequencing artifact. A later analysis calculated a clonal expansion index for each public chain from normalized within-repertoire ranks of inferred template counts. In a later analysis, generation probabilities were computed with a VDJ recombination model fitted to out-of-frame rearrangements, and the resulting probabilities were checked against IGoR. In a later analysis, hypergeometric tests were used to score TCR-TCR, TCR-HLA and TCR-CMV co-occurrence, with a repertoire-size bias correction applied to TCR pairs. To estimate false discovery rates, a later analysis permuted the HLA or CMV assignments 20 times. In a later analysis, co-occurring TCRs were grouped using DBSCAN, with TCRdist sequence similarity added in when clustering inside HLA-allele-positive subsets. Repertoires with fewer than 30,000 or more than 120,000 public chains, plus five repertoires with anomalous nucleotide sharing, were excluded from co-occurrence clustering. Imported from immuneACCESS, the table was reduced by TCRdb to in-frame sequences with V and J called. These copies leave out some clones; in studies compared against another copy, an unresolved V gene accounts for under half, and the cause of the remainder is not known. V and J calls and clone size come straight from that table; D and trimming were deduced from the DNA. The sample table contains some 180,000 clones; only one count was recorded for around 83% of them. The top ten hold around 2.5% of the sample.

The CDR3 holds 14 amino acids from the cysteine to the phenylalanine. Left in the record is the CDR3 DNA by itself, 42 bases read in frame from the first base. CDR1 is given as SGHDT and CDR2 as YYEEEE, both from the germline V gene. V loses 0 bases at its end and J loses 5 bases; junction bases beyond the gene matches: 4. In total, 500 to 700 healthy bone marrow donors made up the cohort. Cohort members were all nominally healthy when sampled, although unrecorded immune exposures were likely present. The donor was CMV seropositive and was included in the group of 250 to 300 seropositive cohort members. Every donor gave a peripheral blood sample, and the peripheral blood mononuclear cells from that sample were used for TCR beta sequencing. The Qiagen DNeasy Blood Extraction Kit was used to extract genomic DNA from the blood cell samples.

The chain couples TRBV5-6 to TRBJ2-5, with 7 middle bases fitting TRBD2. This clonotype originated in a man aged 25 to 45 in good health and CMV-seropositive. Sequencing was carried out using PBMCs. CDR3 loop: CASSLGVGRETQYF. The sequenced DNA: TGTGCCAGCAGCTTGGGCGTCGGGAGGGAGACCCAGTACTTC. When the CDR3 is completed using the reference TRBV5-6 and TRBJ2-5 genes on either side, the full variable domain is DAGVTQSPTHLIKTRGQQVTLRCSPKSGHDTVSWYQQALGQGPQFIFQYYEEEERQRGNFPDRFSGHQFPNYSSELNVNALLLGDSALYLCASSLGVGRETQYFGPGTRLLVL.